The T cell receptor beta chain described here comes from a study of CD8+ T cells in alopecia areata. The authors extracted RNA and reverse transcribed it into cDNA as the sequencing template. The table came from immunoSEQ multiplex PCR; TCRdb's copy has only in-frame clones and leaves some out. The sample records some 180,000 clones, about 56% being singletons. The TCR sequence derives from a human donor in good health. The sample comprised CD8+ T cells sorted from blood.

The CDR3 DNA follows: TGCGCCAGCAGCGTAGATGGCGGCTACACCTTC. It yields the protein CASSVDGGYTF. The chain has TRBV5-1 and TRBJ1-2, with unresolved D. The germline CDR1 and CDR2 sequences are SGHRS and YFSETQ. The CDR3 runs to 11 residues. With 4 bases removed from V and 8 bases from J, the gap between germline ends came to 9 bases.